Sequencing of this T cell receptor beta chain was carried out in a study of T cell responses to AZD1222 COVID-19 vaccine. The table came from immunoSEQ multiplex PCR; TCRdb's copy has only in-frame clones and leaves some out. The table has about 120,000 clones, more than 70% seen once. Germline CDR1 is MNHNS and CDR2 is SASEGT. The CDR3 spans 15 residues. Between the trimmed V and J ends, which lost 3 bases and 0 bases, there was a span of 9 bases. This chain uses TRBV6-1 with TRBJ1-5; no clear D gene. The clonotype originates from an adult who received the AZD1222 COVID-19 vaccine. The sample here was peripheral blood, taken 28 days after the second AZD1222 dose. The CDR3 bases are TGTGCCAGCAGTGATGGACCGTATAGCAATCAGCCCCAGCATTTT. Its protein product is CASSDGPYSNQPQHF.